These 13 T cell receptor beta chains originate from one sample sequenced in a study of blood T cells in healthy people across ages (dated by TCRdb to between 2014 and 2017). Receptors were amplified or captured by 5' RACE. The sequencer listed for this sample is Illumina HiSeq 2500. A second PCR of about 6 to 12 cycles was run with a J-beta primer mix and a sample-barcoded 5' primer. TCRdb cleaned the public reads at Q25 with fastp, built clones with MiXCR and kept in-frame beta chains. Every CDR3 protein is listed once, alongside the most common genes and DNA of its rows. The sample includes more than 900,000 distinct CDR3 sequences, with about 25% observed a single time. The ten largest account for about 0.72% of the sample. The data were also submitted as part of a second study, on T cells of mothers and their children.

Sequencing input: blood. All receptors come from a girl aged 2-10 years in good health.

This clonotype appeared a few times. The rearrangement links TRBV7-9 to TRBJ1-1, with D possibly matching TRBD1 (5 bases). The CDR3 contains 16 residues. The germline gives CDR1 SEHNR, CDR2 FQNEAQ (reference sequence). The V and J ends lost 5 bases and 1 base respectively, with 17 bases between them. The CDR3: CASSPIPGLSNTEAFF. The CDR3, as DNA: TGTGCCAGCAGCCCGATACCGGGACTTTCGAACACTGAAGCTTTCTTT.

The V call is TRBV7-9, the J call TRBJ2-1; D remains unclear. Looked up from germline, CDR1 is SEHNR and CDR2 is FQNEAQ (reference sequence). The CDR3 covers 14 residues. Trimming left V 1 base short and J 5 bases short, with 9 bases between. This chain's CDR3 is CASSLDRADNEQFF. DNA for the CDR3: TGTGCCAGCAGCTTAGATCGCGCCGACAATGAGCAGTTCTTC.

This clonotype was counted only a few times. This chain joins TRBV29-1 and TRBJ2-7; D is perhaps TRBD1 or TRBD2 (6 bases each). This CDR3 is 13 amino acids long. V was shortened by 4 bases and J by 2 bases, with 12 bases between the two germline ends. Per the germline V gene, CDR1 is SQVTM and CDR2 is ANQGSEA. Here the CDR3 reads CSVGRGLTYEQYF. The CDR3 DNA sequence: TGCAGCGTTGGACGGGGGCTTACCTACGAGCAGTACTTC.

The V and J genes are TRBV6-6 and TRBJ1-3; D is unresolved. The V end was cut by 8 bases, the J end by 0 bases, with 5 bases between. This CDR3 has 12 amino acids. In germline, CDR1 is MNHNY, CDR2 SVGAGI (reference sequence). CDR3 in amino acids: CASLISGNTIYF. CDR3 bases: TGTGCCAGCCTGATCTCTGGAAACACCATATATTTT.

This clonotype was detected a few times. The chain recombines TRBV27 with TRBJ1-2; 11 nucleotides align to TRBD1. V was clipped by 8 bases and J by 8 bases; unmatched bases: 13. The CDR3 totals 15 residues. From germline, CDR1 is MNHEY and CDR2 SMNVEV (reference sequence). The CDR3, as DNA: TGTGCCAGCGGTCCAACCCTCGGGACAGGGGGAGGCTACACCTTC. Translated: CASGPTLGTGGGYTF.

This chain uses TRBV2 with TRBJ1-2; D gene uncertain. Germline V CDR1 and CDR2: SNHLY, FYNNEI. The CDR3 extends over 12 amino acids. V was pared by 8 bases and J by 8 bases, with 15 bases between. As DNA, the CDR3 is TGTGCCAGCCTCAGCGGAGGCGGCGGCTACACCTTC. It specifies CASLSGGGGYTF.

This CDR3 reads CASSQDPLRGGLELFF. CDR3 coding DNA: TGTGCCAGCAGCCAAGATCCCCTTCGGGGGGGCCTGGAGCTGTTTTTT. The V call is TRBV4-2, the J call TRBJ2-2; 8 bases match TRBD2. After removal of 0 bases from V and 10 bases from J, the junction contained 10 bases not matched to a gene. The CDR3 runs 16 residues. Germline assignment: CDR1 LGHNA and CDR2 YNFKEQ.

In its sample, this clonotype was seen a few times. This chain joins TRBV28 and TRBJ2-7; maybe TRBD2 (5 bases). The germline V and J ends were trimmed by 6 bases and 6 bases, with 18 bases remaining between them. Per the germline V gene, CDR1 is MDHEN and CDR2 is SYDVKM. The CDR3 has 14 amino acids. The CDR3 here is CASSPSYGRIEQYF. The CDR3, as DNA: TGTGCCAGCAGCCCCTCTTATGGGAGAATCGAGCAGTACTTC.

The genes are TRBV29-1 and TRBJ2-5; 8 bases are a match to TRBD2. Losses at the gene ends were 4 bases for V and 11 bases for J; bases not matched to a gene: 27. The CDR3 spans 18 residues. Germline lookup yields CDR1 SQVTM and CDR2 ANQGSEA. In nucleotides, the CDR3 is TGCAGCGTTGTCGATTTTGTAATGGCAGCGGGGGATAGTCTAGAGCAGTACTTC. Translating it yields CSVVDFVMAAGDSLEQYF.

In its sample, this clonotype was seen a few times. The chain carries TRBV7-9 and TRBJ2-5; D is ambiguous. Deletions cut 3 bases from V and 0 bases from J, with 14 bases between. The CDR3 extends over 16 amino acids. Germline loops: CDR1 SEHNR, CDR2 FQNEAQ (reference sequence). The CDR3 nucleotides are TGTGCCAGCAGCTTTTCCGGTGTCCAGTACCAAGAGACCCAGTACTTC. Protein sequence: CASSFSGVQYQETQYF.

This sequence joins TRBV29-1 and TRBJ1-1; D not certain. The V gene lost 4 bases and the J gene lost 8 bases, with 17 bases spanning the gap. Germline CDR1 is SQVTM and CDR2 is ANQGSEA. CDR3 size: 13 residues. Written as DNA, the CDR3 is TGCAGCGTTGGTCAACAGAACTTTATCGAAGCTTTCTTT. Its translation is CSVGQQNFIEAFF.

The chain has TRBV6-1 and TRBJ1-2; D call uncertain. The CDR3 loop spans 12 amino acids. CDR1 is MNHNS, CDR2 SASEGT, per germline. V dropped 7 bases and J dropped 2 bases, with 8 bases sitting between them. CDR3 sequence: CASKGSNYGYTF. The CDR3 DNA sequence: TGTGCCAGCAAGGGCAGCAACTATGGCTACACCTTC.

The rearrangement links TRBV27 to TRBJ2-5; 13 bases fit TRBD2. Judging by the DNA end, TRBJ2-1 fits better; the J call may be wrong. In germline, CDR1 is MNHEY, CDR2 SMNVEV (reference sequence). CDR3 length: 16 residues. The CDR3 region has the DNA TGTGCCAGCGGAAACTTAGGACTAGCGGGAGTGCATGGGCAGTTCTTC. Amino acids: CASGNLGLAGVHGQFF.